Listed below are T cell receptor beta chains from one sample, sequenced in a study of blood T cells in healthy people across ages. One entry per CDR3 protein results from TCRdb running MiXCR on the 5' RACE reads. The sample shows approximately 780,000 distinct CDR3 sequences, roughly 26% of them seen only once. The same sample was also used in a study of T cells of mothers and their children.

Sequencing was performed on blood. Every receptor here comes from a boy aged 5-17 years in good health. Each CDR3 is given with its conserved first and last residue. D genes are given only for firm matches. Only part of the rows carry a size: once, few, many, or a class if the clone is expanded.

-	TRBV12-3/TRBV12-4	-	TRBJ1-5	CASSLRAPTYNQPQHF	TGTGCCAGCAGTTTACGGGCCCCGACTTACAATCAGCCCCAGCATTTT
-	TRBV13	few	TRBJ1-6	CASSLGPRGVDNSPLHF	TGTGCCAGCAGCTTAGGACCCAGGGGTGTCGATAATTCACCCCTCCACTTT
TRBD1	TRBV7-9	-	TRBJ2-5	CASSLLLGTGGPETQYF	TGTGCCAGCAGCTTACTACTCGGGACAGGGGGCCCAGAGACCCAGTACTTC
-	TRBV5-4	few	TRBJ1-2	CASSLDVRVGGYTF	TGTGCCAGCAGCTTGGACGTAAGGGTGGGTGGCTACACCTTC
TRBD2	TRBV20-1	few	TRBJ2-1	CSARPTGTSGDNEQFF	TGCAGTGCTAGGCCAACCGGGACTAGCGGGGACAATGAGCAGTTCTTC
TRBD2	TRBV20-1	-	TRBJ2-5	CSANPGGEETQYF	TGCAGTGCTAACCCTGGGGGGGAAGAGACCCAGTACTTC
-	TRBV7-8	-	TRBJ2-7	CASSGGTGLYEQYF	TGTGCCAGCAGCGGGGGTACGGGACTTTACGAGCAGTACTTC
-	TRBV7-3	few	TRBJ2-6	CASSLQAVAGANVLTF	TGTGCCAGCAGCTTACAGGCAGTTGCTGGGGCCAACGTCCTGACTTTC
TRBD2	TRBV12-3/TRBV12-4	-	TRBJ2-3	CASSPRGLAGTDTQYF	TGTGCCAGCAGCCCCAGGGGACTAGCCGGCACAGATACGCAGTATTTT
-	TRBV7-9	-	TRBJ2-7	CASSHRDDYSYEQYF	TGTGCCAGCAGTCATCGGGACGATTACTCCTACGAGCAGTACTTC
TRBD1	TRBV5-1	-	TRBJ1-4	CASTPDRGNEKLFF	TGCGCCAGCACCCCGGACAGGGGGAATGAAAAACTGTTTTTT
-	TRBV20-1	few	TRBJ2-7	CSAIDISEQYF	TGCAGTGCTATTGACATCTCTGAGCAGTACTTC
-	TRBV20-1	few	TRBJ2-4	CSAGVLAKNIQYF	TGCAGTGCTGGCGTGCTGGCCAAAAACATTCAGTACTTC
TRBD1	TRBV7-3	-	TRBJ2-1	CASSFDRGDNEQFF	TGTGCCAGCAGCTTCGACAGGGGCGACAATGAGCAGTTCTTC
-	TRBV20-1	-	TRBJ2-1	CSAPLMYNEQFF	TGCAGTGCTCCGCTCATGTACAATGAGCAGTTCTTC
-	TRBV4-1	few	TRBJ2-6	CASSQGPQAGANVLTF	TGCGCCAGCAGCCAAGGGCCGCAAGCTGGGGCCAACGTCCTGACTTTC
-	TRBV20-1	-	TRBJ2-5	CSARDLRAGQETQYF	TGCAGTGCTAGAGATCTTCGGGCAGGGCAAGAGACCCAGTACTTC
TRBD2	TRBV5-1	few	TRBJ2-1	CASSLALAGGIEQFF	TGCGCCAGCAGCTTGGCTCTAGCGGGGGGAATTGAGCAGTTCTTC
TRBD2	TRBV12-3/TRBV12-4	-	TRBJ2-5	CASSPTSGGQETQCF	TGTGCCAGCAGCCCCACTAGCGGGGGGCAAGAGACCCAGTGCTTC
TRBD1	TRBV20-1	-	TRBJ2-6	CSARRTGAGANVLTF	TGCAGTGCTAGGCGAACAGGGGCCGGGGCCAACGTCCTGACTTTC
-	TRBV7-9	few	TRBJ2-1	CASSPLAVHNEQFF	TGTGCCAGCAGCCCCTTGGCGGTCCACAATGAGCAGTTCTTC
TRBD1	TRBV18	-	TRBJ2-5	CASSPGTGRQETQYF	TGTGCCAGCTCACCGGGGACAGGCCGGCAAGAGACCCAGTACTTC
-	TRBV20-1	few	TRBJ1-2	CSARDRRGVGYTF	TGCAGTGCTAGAGACCGCAGGGGAGTTGGCTACACCTTC
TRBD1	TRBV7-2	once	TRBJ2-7	CASSTGTGPYEQYF	TGTGCCAGCAGCACCGGGACAGGGCCGTACGAGCAGTACTTC
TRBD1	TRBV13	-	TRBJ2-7	CASSHFRTGIPYEQYF	TGTGCCAGCAGCCACTTCAGGACAGGGATACCCTACGAGCAGTACTTC
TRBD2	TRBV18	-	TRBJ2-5	CASSPSTSGGGETQYF	TGTGCCAGCTCACCGAGTACTAGCGGGGGAGGAGAGACCCAGTACTTC
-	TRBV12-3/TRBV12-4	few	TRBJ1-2	CASSLWNINYGYTF	TGTGCCAGCAGTTTATGGAACATTAACTATGGCTACACCTTC
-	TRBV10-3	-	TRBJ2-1	CAISQPRDTDSGEQFF	TGTGCCATCAGTCAACCTCGGGACACCGACTCCGGTGAGCAGTTCTTC
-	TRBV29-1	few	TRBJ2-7	CSAGPAYEQYF	TGCAGCGCAGGGCCCGCCTACGAGCAGTACTTC
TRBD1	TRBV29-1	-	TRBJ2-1	CSVGGGQGGDEQFF	TGCAGCGTTGGAGGGGGACAGGGCGGTGATGAGCAGTTCTTC
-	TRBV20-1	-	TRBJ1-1	CSARETGENTEAFF	TGCAGTGCTAGAGAGACGGGGGAGAACACTGAAGCTTTCTTT
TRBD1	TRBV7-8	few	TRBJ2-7	CASSLTPQGALYEQYF	TGTGCCAGCAGCTTAACACCGCAGGGGGCCCTCTACGAGCAGTACTTC
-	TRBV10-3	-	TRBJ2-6	CAISLTGRSGANVLTF	TGTGCCATCAGCTTGACAGGGAGGTCTGGGGCCAACGTCCTGACTTTC
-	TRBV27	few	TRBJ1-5	CASSPKLRVYSNQPQHF	TGTGCCAGCAGCCCCAAGCTTAGGGTTTATAGCAATCAGCCCCAGCATTTT
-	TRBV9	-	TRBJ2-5	CASSPRGKAETQYF	TGTGCCAGCAGCCCAAGGGGGAAGGCGGAGACCCAGTACTTC
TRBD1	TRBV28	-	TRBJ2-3	CASSSLQGVVDTQYF	TGTGCCAGCAGTTCCCTTCAGGGGGTTGTAGATACGCAGTATTTT
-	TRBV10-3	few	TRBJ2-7	CAISRTFHEQYF	TGTGCCATCAGTCGGACTTTCCACGAGCAGTACTTC
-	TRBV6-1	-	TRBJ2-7	CTSSRTEGSYEQYF	TGTACCAGCAGCAGGACAGAGGGTTCCTACGAGCAGTACTTC
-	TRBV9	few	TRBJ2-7	CASSVAGASEQYF	TGTGCCAGCAGCGTAGCGGGGGCTTCCGAGCAGTACTTC
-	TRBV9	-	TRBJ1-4	CASSVGIGSTNEKLFF	TGTGCCAGCAGCGTAGGTATCGGCTCAACTAATGAAAAACTGTTTTTT
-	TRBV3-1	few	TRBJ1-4	CASSHLRGGATNEKLFF	TGTGCCAGCAGCCATCTACGGGGGGGAGCAACTAATGAAAAACTGTTTTTT